This TCR beta chain is from a study of blood T cell repertoires in COVID-19. This table comes from immunoSEQ multiplex PCR, and its TCRdb copy is limited to in-frame clones, with some not included. The sample includes about 34,000 clones, roughly 75% seen only once; the top ten take roughly 15%. V was cut by 5 bases and J by 2 bases, with 13 bases left in between. In germline, CDR1 is KGHSH, CDR2 LQKENI. The length of the CDR3 is 15 residues. The J gene is TRBJ1-5, the V gene TRBV18; TRBD1 is a possible D gene (5 bases). Sequencing was done on a sample of peripheral blood. The TCR originated in a man of 80 years or more with active or convalescent COVID-19. The CDR3 nucleotides read TGTGCCAGCTCAGGTTCGGCAGGGCGCAATCAGCCCCAGCATTTT. This translates into CASSGSAGRNQPQHF.